This T cell receptor (beta chain) stems from a study of human T cells and chemical hapten exposure. Study-level background: Researchers reported sensitizing an approximately 2 cm by approximately 2 cm upper inner arm skin site with 2% DPC.

The length of the CDR3 is 15 residues. Between the trimmed V and J ends, which lost 7 bases and 4 bases, there was a span of 19 bases. Points on this clonotype: Its antigen is not identified.

Time point defined: patch test 1, 2 weeks after DPC sensitization. Treatment defined: therapeutic diphenylcyclopropenone sensitization with weekly scalp DPC. The starting material, unfractionated whole blood, was used for total RNA extraction. Attachment of unique molecular identifiers to individual cDNA molecules was performed in the library. MiXCR was run by TCRdb on the RACE reads, yielding one entry per CDR3 protein. The sample carries 150,000 to 200,000 distinct CDR3 sequences, about a fifth recorded once. Regarding the study as a whole: Every donor had alopecia, and their immune response may therefore differ from healthy people's.

The sample here was whole blood, taken in connection with sensitization to the hapten diphenylcyclopropenone (DPC). V usage is TRBV12-3 or TRBV12-4 and J usage is TRBJ1-2; possible D gene TRBD1, 5 bases. This clonotype was obtained from a woman in her forties or fifties with alopecia areata. Some clones in this sample may be carry-over from other donors' samples. The CDR3 nucleotides read TGTGCCAGCACAGCGTTTTTAGGGGCCCCCTATGGCTACACCTTC. Encoded protein: CASTAFLGAPYGYTF.